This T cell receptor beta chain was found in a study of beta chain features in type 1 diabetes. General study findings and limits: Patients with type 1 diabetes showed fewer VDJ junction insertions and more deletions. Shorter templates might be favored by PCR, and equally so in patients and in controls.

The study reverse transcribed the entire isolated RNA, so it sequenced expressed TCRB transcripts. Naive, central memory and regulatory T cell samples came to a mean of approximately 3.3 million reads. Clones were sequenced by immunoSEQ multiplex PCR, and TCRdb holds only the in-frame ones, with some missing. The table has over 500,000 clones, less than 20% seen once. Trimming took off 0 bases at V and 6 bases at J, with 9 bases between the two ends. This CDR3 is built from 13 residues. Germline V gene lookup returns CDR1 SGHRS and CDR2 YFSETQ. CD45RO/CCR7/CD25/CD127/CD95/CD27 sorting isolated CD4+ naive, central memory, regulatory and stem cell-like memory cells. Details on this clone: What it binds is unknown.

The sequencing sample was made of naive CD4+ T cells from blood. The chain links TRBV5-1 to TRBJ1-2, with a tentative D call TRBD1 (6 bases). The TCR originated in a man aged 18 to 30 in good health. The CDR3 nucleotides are TGCGCCAGCAGCTTGGCAACAGGGAATGGCTACACCTTC. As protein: CASSLATGNGYTF.